Each of the 27 T cell receptor beta chains below was sequenced from the same sample in a study of HIV-infected patients and healthy controls. Antiretroviral therapy had run roughly three months, about 14 weeks, before follow-up blood collection. Whole blood was used without fractionation, so all unsorted peripheral T cells were included. cDNA was made from approximately 0.55 ug RNA using alpha and beta constant primers. Each of the alpha and beta chains got its own library through chain-specific third strand synthesis with indices. MiXCR, run by TCRdb on the 5' RACE reads, gives a single entry per CDR3 protein. The sample holds fewer than 20,000 distinct CDR3 sequences, under 9.5% seen once. The sample here was blood, taken during antiretroviral therapy. Every receptor here comes from an adult with HIV infection.

On this clonotype itself: Being one base from a much bigger clone, this may be a read error. V is TRBV6-5 and J is TRBJ2-5; D is unresolved. This CDR3 spans 13 amino acids. Germline values: CDR1 MNHEY, CDR2 SVGAGI. The V end was cut by 2 bases, the J end by 2 bases, with 6 bases between. CDR3 in amino acids: CASSYGQQETQYF. The CDR3 nucleotides read TGTGCCAGCAGTTACGGGCAGCAAGAGACCCAGTACTTC.

At least ten counts were recorded for this clonotype. This CDR3 reads CASRDRQGAGQPQHF. The CDR3 nucleotides are TGTGCCAGCAGGGATCGACAGGGGGCCGGGCAGCCCCAGCATTTT. The rearrangement uses TRBV6-1 and TRBJ1-5, with TRBD1 identical over 10 bases. The J segment lost 7 bases and the V segment lost 6 bases, leaving 9 bases of the junction unmatched. CDR3 length equals 15 residues. The germline V gene has CDR1 MNHNS and CDR2 SASEGT.

This clonotype was picked up many times. This rearrangement joins TRBV30 to TRBJ2-3; 9 bases are shared with TRBD2. The CDR3 is made up of 14 amino acids. Per germline, CDR1 GTSNPN and CDR2 SVGIG (reference sequence). V shed 1 base and J 5 bases; nucleotides not matched to a gene: 4. This chain's CDR3 is CAWSGGGGGDTQYF. CDR3 bases: TGTGCCTGGAGTGGCGGGGGGGGCGGAGATACGCAGTATTTT.

Many counts were recorded for this clonotype. The chain is built from TRBV19 and TRBJ1-5, with D hard to call. Germline V gene sequence: CDR1 LNHDA, CDR2 SQIVND (reference sequence). Trimming took 6 bases from V and 3 from J, leaving 3 bases between them. The length of the CDR3 is 11 residues. The CDR3 is CASSSNQPQHF. The CDR3 bases are TGTGCCAGTAGCTCCAATCAGCCCCAGCATTTT.

This clonotype was detected many times. This chain joins TRBV7-8 and TRBJ1-1; 7 nucleotides agree with TRBD1. The CDR3 length is 13 residues. CDR1 and CDR2 (germline): SGHVS, FQNEAQ. V lost 0 bases to trimming and J lost 7 bases; unmatched junction nucleotides: 2. As DNA, the CDR3 is TGTGCCAGCAGCTTAGCGGGGACAGATGAAGCTTTCTTT. Protein product: CASSLAGTDEAFF.

This clonotype was observed many times. The chain recombines TRBV27 with TRBJ1-3, with D perhaps matching TRBD1 (5 bases). There are 15 residues in the CDR3. CDR1 is MNHEY and CDR2 is SMNVEV in the germline V gene (reference sequence). Trimming removed 6 bases from V and 4 bases from J, with 16 bases in between. The CDR3 sequence: CASSLNPGRGNTIYF. The CDR3 DNA is TGTGCCAGCAGCTTAAACCCGGGGCGAGGAAACACCATATATTTT.

This clonotype was seen at least ten times. CDR3 nucleotide sequence: TGTGCCAGCAGCGTCCTAGCGGGGACCTACAATGAGCAGTTCTTC. It yields the protein CASSVLAGTYNEQFF. The rearrangement links TRBV7-9 to TRBJ2-1; 9 positions agree with TRBD2. Germline assignment: CDR1 SEHNR and CDR2 FQNEAQ (reference sequence). This CDR3 spans 15 amino acids. Trimming took 5 bases from V and 2 from J; bases not matched to a gene: 4.

This clonotype was recorded at least ten times. This chain connects TRBV6-5 to TRBJ2-3; tentative D call: TRBD2 (5 bases). The CDR3 sequence is 15 residues long. From germline, CDR1 is MNHEY and CDR2 SVGAGI. The ends were cut back, 6 bases at V and 0 bases at J, with 13 bases in the middle. Here the CDR3 DNA reads TGTGCCAGCAGAATAGCGTGGGGTAGCACAGATACGCAGTATTTT. Its protein product is CASRIAWGSTDTQYF.

This clonotype was seen many times. This chain connects TRBV24-1 to TRBJ2-1; D is tentatively TRBD1 or TRBD2 (6 bases each). The length of the CDR3 is 16 residues. From germline, CDR1 is KGHDR and CDR2 SFDVKD. V shed 0 bases and J shed 7 bases, with 15 bases lying between them. The CDR3 region is CATSDLEQGGLNEQFF. The CDR3 DNA reads TGTGCCACCAGTGATTTGGAACAGGGAGGATTAAATGAGCAGTTCTTC.

This clonotype has more than one count but fewer than ten. The chain links TRBV19 to TRBJ1-2; D uncertain. Trimming took 2 bases from V and 5 from J, leaving 15 bases between them. Germline values: CDR1 LNHDA, CDR2 SQIVND (reference sequence). The CDR3 has 15 residues. CDR3 in amino acids: CASSILAAPSYGYTF. The CDR3 region has the DNA TGTGCCAGTAGTATATTGGCCGCTCCGTCTTATGGCTACACCTTC.

There are many counts of this clonotype. The gene calls are TRBV7-6 and TRBJ2-5, with D unclear. In germline, CDR1 is SGHVS, CDR2 FNYEAQ. This CDR3 spans 12 amino acids. V was pared by 1 base and J by 5 bases, with 5 bases between. This CDR3 is CASSLGIETQYF. Written as DNA, the CDR3 is TGTGCCAGCAGCTTAGGCATTGAGACCCAGTACTTC.

In this sample, this clonotype turned up many times. The rearrangement uses TRBV14 and TRBJ2-2, with TRBD1 as a possible D gene (6 bases). This CDR3 is 14 amino acids long. Trimming took 4 bases from V and 3 from J, leaving 9 bases between them. The germline CDR1 and CDR2 sequences are SGHDN and FVKESK. The CDR3 DNA sequence: TGTGCCAGCAGCCTATACAGGGACACCGGGGAGCTGTTTTTT. Amino acid sequence: CASSLYRDTGELFF.

This clonotype was detected many times. J is TRBJ2-2 and V is TRBV2; D not certain. The CDR3 covers 11 residues. V lost 6 bases and J 8 bases, leaving 7 bases between the germline ends. The V gene's germline CDR1 is SNHLY and CDR2 FYNNEI. In DNA, the CDR3 is TGTGCCAGCAGAGTACGGGGGGAGCTGTTTTTT. Protein: CASRVRGELFF.

The table lists this clonotype with many counts. The V call is TRBV28, the J call TRBJ2-7, with D possibly matching TRBD2 (7 bases). This CDR3 comprises 19 residues. V lost 2 bases and J lost 3, with 26 bases in between. The germline V gene has CDR1 MDHEN and CDR2 SYDVKM. DNA of the CDR3: TGTGCCAGCAGTTTAGTTATCCCTCGAGCGGGACAAGCTTACTACGAGCAGTACTTC. This gives the protein CASSLVIPRAGQAYYEQYF.

This clonotype has at least ten counts. This chain uses TRBV19 with TRBJ1-1; possibly TRBD1 for D (5 bases). Germline loops: CDR1 LNHDA, CDR2 SQIVND (reference sequence). Trimming left V 4 bases short and J 4 bases short, with 16 bases between. The CDR3 runs to 15 residues. CDR3 coding DNA: TGTGCCAGTAGTAGCCCGACGGAGGGGACCACTGAAGCTTTCTTT. This gives the protein CASSSPTEGTTEAFF.

This clonotype was found many times. The chain couples TRBV6-1 to TRBJ2-6; no clear D. The length of the CDR3 is 11 residues. Germline lookup yields CDR1 MNHNS and CDR2 SASEGT. The CDR3 region is CVCSGANVLTF. The CDR3 nucleotides read TGTGTTTGCTCTGGGGCCAACGTCCTGACTTTC.

This clonotype was counted many times. The chain combines TRBV27 with TRBJ2-1, with D unresolved. The germline V and J ends were trimmed by 0 bases and 9 bases, with 18 bases remaining between them. This CDR3 spans 16 amino acids. The germline gives CDR1 MNHEY, CDR2 SMNVEV (reference sequence). In DNA form, the CDR3 reads TGTGCCAGCAGTTTATCTGTCCCGGTGCTAGTAAGTGAGCAGTTCTTC. It is translated as CASSLSVPVLVSEQFF.

V usage is TRBV6-6 and J usage is TRBJ1-5; no definite D call. The CDR3 covers 12 residues. Trimming removed 4 bases at V and 6 bases at J, with 7 bases between. CDR1 MNHNY and CDR2 SVGAGI come from the germline V gene (reference sequence). CDR3 loop: CASSLDFQPQHF. CDR3 nucleotide sequence: TGTGCCAGCAGTTTAGACTTTCAGCCCCAGCATTTT.

This clonotype was counted between two and nine times. The chain couples TRBV10-3 to TRBJ1-3, with D unresolved. V gave up 3 bases and J gave up 0 bases, with 3 bases separating them. The CDR3 covers 13 residues. Germline V gene sequence: CDR1 ENHRY, CDR2 SYGVKD. CDR3 sequence (DNA): TGTGCCATCAGTGACACCTCTGGAAACACCATATATTTT. Protein product: CAISDTSGNTIYF.

This clonotype was picked up many times. This chain uses TRBV10-3 with TRBJ1-2, with D hard to call. From germline, CDR1 is ENHRY and CDR2 SYGVKD. Trimming pared 9 bases from V and 6 bases from J, leaving 11 bases between. CDR3 length: 11 amino acids. This CDR3 is CAIGGGHGYTF. DNA of the CDR3: TGTGCCATAGGAGGAGGGCATGGCTACACCTTC.

In its sample, this clonotype was seen many times. The genes are TRBV19 and TRBJ1-1; 9 positions agree with TRBD1. The V gene's germline CDR1 is LNHDA and CDR2 SQIVND (reference sequence). Unmatched junction bases numbered 9, after V lost 8 bases and J lost 5 bases. The CDR3 loop spans 14 amino acids. The CDR3, as DNA: TGTGCCAGTGTCCGGGACAGGGATTCGACTGAAGCTTTCTTT. It is translated as CASVRDRDSTEAFF.

The rearrangement uses TRBV18 and TRBJ2-7, with a weak D call TRBD2 (6 bases). V lost 4 bases, J lost 0 bases, and 16 bases lay in between. Germline values: CDR1 KGHSH, CDR2 LQKENI. The CDR3 spans 16 residues. This chain's CDR3 is CASSLPGLGSSYEQYF. The CDR3 region has the DNA TGTGCCAGCTCACTCCCGGGACTGGGGAGCTCCTACGAGCAGTACTTC.

Many counts were recorded for this clonotype. This chain joins TRBV10-3 and TRBJ2-3; D ambiguous. V was shortened by 6 bases and J by 0 bases, with 13 bases between the two germline ends. CDR3 size: 15 residues. Per the germline V gene, CDR1 is ENHRY and CDR2 is SYGVKD. Written as DNA, the CDR3 is TGTGCCATCAGCCCCACAGTTTTTAGCACAGATACGCAGTATTTT. Its protein is CAISPTVFSTDTQYF.

This clonotype was seen only a few times. The chain combines TRBV6-2 or TRBV6-3 with TRBJ1-5; the D is unclear. The CDR3 consists of 14 residues. Trimming pared 2 bases from V and 5 bases from J, leaving 10 bases between. Per germline, CDR1 MNHEY and CDR2 SVGEGT. The CDR3 region is CASSYNIIDQPQHF. The DNA of the CDR3 is TGTGCCAGCAGTTACAATATTATCGATCAGCCCCAGCATTTT.

In its sample, this clonotype was seen many times. The J gene is TRBJ2-7, the V gene TRBV28; no reliable D call. Between the trimmed V and J ends, which lost 3 bases and 5 bases, there was a span of 11 bases. Germline V gene lookup returns CDR1 MDHEN and CDR2 SYDVKM. The length of the CDR3 is 13 residues. The CDR3 nucleotides read TGTGCCAGCAGTTTTGTCATCGGCCACGAGCAGTACTTC. Amino acids: CASSFVIGHEQYF.

This clonotype was picked up many times. V is TRBV27 and J is TRBJ2-2; 10 nucleotides agree with TRBD1. The CDR3 runs to 16 residues. From germline, CDR1 is MNHEY and CDR2 SMNVEV (reference sequence). J lost 5 bases, V lost 3 bases, and 6 bases had no gene match. The CDR3 sequence: CASSFPGDRGTGELFF. The CDR3 DNA sequence: TGTGCCAGCAGTTTCCCCGGGGACAGGGGAACCGGGGAGCTGTTTTTT.

The chain combines TRBV19 with TRBJ1-1, with D hard to call. The CDR3 is made up of 16 amino acids. V dropped 7 bases and J dropped 10 bases, with 28 bases sitting between them. Germline CDR1 and CDR2: LNHDA and SQIVND (reference sequence). CDR3 nucleotides: TGTGCCAGTAAGAATCTGGGAGCAAAGACCGCGGAGGGAGCTTTCTTT. Its translation is CASKNLGAKTAEGAFF.